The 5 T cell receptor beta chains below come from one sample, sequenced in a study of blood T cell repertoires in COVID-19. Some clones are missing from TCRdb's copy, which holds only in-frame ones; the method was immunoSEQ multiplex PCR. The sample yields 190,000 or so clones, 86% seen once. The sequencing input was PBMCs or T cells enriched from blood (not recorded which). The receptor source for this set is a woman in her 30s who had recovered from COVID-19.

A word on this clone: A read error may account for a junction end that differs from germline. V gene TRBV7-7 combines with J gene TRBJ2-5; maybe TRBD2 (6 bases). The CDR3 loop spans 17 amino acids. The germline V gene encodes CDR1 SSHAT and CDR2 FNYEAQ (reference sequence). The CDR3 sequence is CASSLRGLSCSQETQYF. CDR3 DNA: TGTGCTAGCAGCTTACGAGGACTAAGTTGTTCGCAAGAGACCCAGTACTTC. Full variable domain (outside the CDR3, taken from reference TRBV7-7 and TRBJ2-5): GAGVSQSPRYKVTKRGQDVTLRCDPISSHATLYWYQQALGQGPEFLTYFNYEAQPDKSGLPSDRFSAERPEGSISTLTIQRTEQRDSAMYRCASSLRGLSCSQETQYFGPGTRLLVL.

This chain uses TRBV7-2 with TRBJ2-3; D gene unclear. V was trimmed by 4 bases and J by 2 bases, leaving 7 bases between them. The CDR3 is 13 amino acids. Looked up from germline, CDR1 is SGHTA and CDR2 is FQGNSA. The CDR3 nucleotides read TGTGCCAGCAGCTATAGCTACACAGATACGCAGTATTTT. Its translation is CASSYSYTDTQYF.

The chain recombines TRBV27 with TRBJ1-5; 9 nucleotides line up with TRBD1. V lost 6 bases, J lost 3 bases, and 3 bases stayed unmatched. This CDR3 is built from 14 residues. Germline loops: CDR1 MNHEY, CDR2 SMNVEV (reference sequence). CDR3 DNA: TGTGCCAGCAGCCGGACAGGGGACAATCAGCCCCAGCATTTT. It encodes CASSRTGDNQPQHF.

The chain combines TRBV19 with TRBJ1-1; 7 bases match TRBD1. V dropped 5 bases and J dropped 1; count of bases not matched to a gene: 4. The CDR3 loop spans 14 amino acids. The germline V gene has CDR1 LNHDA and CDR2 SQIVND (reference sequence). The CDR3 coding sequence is TGTGCCAGTAGTCGACAGGGACAGAACACTGAAGCTTTCTTT. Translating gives CASSRQGQNTEAFF.

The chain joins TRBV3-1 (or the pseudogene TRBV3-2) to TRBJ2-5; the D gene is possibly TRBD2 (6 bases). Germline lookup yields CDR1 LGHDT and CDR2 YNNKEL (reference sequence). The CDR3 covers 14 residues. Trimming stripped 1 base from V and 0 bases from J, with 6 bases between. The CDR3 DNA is TGTGCCAGCAGCCAAGGCGGGGACCAAGAGACCCAGTACTTC. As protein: CASSQGGDQETQYF.